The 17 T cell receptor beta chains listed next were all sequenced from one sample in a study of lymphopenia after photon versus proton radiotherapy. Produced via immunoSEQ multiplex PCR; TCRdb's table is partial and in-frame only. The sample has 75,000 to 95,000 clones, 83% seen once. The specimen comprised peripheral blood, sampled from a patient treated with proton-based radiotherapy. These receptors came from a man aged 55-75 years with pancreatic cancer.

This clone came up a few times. The CDR3 spells CASSPRGLSGDTQYF. CDR3 nucleotide sequence: TGTGCCAGCAGCCCGCGGGGCTTAAGTGGAGATACGCAGTATTTT. The rearrangement joins TRBV7-6 to TRBJ2-3; D may be TRBD2 (6 bases). The CDR3 loop spans 15 amino acids. V was cut by 5 bases and J by 5 bases, with 17 bases left in between. Germline loops: CDR1 SGHVS, CDR2 FNYEAQ.

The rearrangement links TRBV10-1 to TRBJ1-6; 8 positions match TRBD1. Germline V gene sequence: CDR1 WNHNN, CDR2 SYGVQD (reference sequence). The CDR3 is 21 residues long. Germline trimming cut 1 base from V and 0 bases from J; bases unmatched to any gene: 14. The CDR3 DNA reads TGCGCCAGCAGTGAGTTATGTAGGGACAGGCGGTTTTTCTCCTATAATTCACCCCTCCACTTT. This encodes CASSELCRDRRFFSYNSPLHF.

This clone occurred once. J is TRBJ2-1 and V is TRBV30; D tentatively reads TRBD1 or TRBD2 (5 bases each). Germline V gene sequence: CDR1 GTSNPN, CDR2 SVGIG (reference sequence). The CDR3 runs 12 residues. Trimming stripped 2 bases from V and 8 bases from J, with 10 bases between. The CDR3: CAWSRSGHEQFF. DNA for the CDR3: TGTGCCTGGAGTCGGTCGGGGCATGAGCAGTTCTTC.

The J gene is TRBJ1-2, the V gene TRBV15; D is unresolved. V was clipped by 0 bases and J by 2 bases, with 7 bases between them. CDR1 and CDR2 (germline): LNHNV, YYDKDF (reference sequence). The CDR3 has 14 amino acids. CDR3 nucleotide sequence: TGTGCCACCAGCAGAGAGAGTGGGAACTATGGCTACACCTTC. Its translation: CATSRESGNYGYTF. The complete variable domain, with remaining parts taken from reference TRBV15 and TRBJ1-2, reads DAMVIQNPRYQVTQFGKPVTLSCSQTLNHNVMYWYQQKSSQAPKLLFHYYDKDFNNEADTPDNFQSRRPNTSFCFLDIRSPGLGDTAMYLCATSRESGNYGYTFGSGTRLTVV.

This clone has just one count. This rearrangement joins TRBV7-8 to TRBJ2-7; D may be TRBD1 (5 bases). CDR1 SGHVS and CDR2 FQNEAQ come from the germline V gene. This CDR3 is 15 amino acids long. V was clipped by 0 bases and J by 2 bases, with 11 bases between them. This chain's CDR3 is CASSLAAGIAYEQYF. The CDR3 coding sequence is TGTGCCAGCAGCTTAGCGGCAGGGATCGCCTACGAGCAGTACTTC.

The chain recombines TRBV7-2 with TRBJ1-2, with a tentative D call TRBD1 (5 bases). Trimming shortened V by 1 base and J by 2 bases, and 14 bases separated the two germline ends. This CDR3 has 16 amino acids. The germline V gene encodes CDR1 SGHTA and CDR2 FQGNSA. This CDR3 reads CASSLVGGRENYGYTF. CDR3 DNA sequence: TGTGCCAGCAGCTTAGTAGGCGGCAGGGAAAACTATGGCTACACCTTC.

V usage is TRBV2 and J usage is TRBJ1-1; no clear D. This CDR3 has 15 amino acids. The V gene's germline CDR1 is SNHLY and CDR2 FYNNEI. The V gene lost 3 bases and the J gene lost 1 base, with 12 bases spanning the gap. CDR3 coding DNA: TGTGCCAGCAGTGATTTTCCTGTGGGGAACACTGAAGCTTTCTTT. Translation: CASSDFPVGNTEAFF.

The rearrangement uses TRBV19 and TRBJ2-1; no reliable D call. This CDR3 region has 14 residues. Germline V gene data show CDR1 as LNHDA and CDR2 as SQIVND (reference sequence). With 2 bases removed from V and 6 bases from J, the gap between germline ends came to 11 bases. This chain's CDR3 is CASSISPRSNEQFF. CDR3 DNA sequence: TGTGCCAGTAGTATAAGCCCTAGAAGCAATGAGCAGTTCTTC. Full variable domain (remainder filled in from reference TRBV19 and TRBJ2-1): DGGITQSPKYLFRKEGQNVTLSCEQNLNHDAMYWYRQDPGQGLRLIYYSQIVNDFQKGDIAEGYSVSREKKESFPLTVTSAQKNPTAFYLCASSISPRSNEQFFGPGTRLTVL.

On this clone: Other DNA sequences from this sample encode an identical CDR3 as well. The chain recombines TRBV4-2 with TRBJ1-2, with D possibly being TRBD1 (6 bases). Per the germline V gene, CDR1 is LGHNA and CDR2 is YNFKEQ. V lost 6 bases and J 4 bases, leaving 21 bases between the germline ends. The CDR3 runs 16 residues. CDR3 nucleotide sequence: TGTGCCAGCAGTCCGAGCACAGCAGGGGTAGGCTATGGCTACACCTTC. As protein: CASSPSTAGVGYGYTF.

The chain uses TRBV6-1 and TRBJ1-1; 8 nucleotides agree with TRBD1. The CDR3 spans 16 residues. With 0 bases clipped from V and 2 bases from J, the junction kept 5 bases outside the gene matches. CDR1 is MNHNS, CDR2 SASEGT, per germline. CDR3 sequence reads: CASSEATGQGNTEAFF. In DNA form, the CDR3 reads TGTGCCAGCAGTGAAGCCACCGGACAGGGTAACACTGAAGCTTTCTTT.

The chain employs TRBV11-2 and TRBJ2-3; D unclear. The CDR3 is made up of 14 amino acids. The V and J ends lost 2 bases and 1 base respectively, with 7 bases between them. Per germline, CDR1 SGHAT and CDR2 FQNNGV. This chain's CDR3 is CASSLYTGTDTQYF. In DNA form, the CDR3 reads TGTGCCAGCAGCTTATATACGGGCACAGATACGCAGTATTTT.

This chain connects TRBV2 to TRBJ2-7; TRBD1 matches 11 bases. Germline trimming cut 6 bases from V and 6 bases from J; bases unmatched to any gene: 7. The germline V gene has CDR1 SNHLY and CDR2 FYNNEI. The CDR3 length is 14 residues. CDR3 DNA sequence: TGTGCCAGCAGGGTGGACAGGGGGCGCGGCGAGCAGTACTTC. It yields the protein CASRVDRGRGEQYF.

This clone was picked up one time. The CDR3: CASSETGLAGGQSSYNEQFF. For the CDR3, the DNA is TGTGCCAGCAGTGAAACCGGACTAGCGGGAGGCCAGAGCTCCTACAATGAGCAGTTCTTC. The chain has TRBV6-1 and TRBJ2-1, with 14 bases that match TRBD2. Trimming cost V 2 bases and J 0 bases; bases outside gene matches: 9. CDR1 is MNHNS and CDR2 is SASEGT in the germline V gene. The CDR3 has 20 amino acids.

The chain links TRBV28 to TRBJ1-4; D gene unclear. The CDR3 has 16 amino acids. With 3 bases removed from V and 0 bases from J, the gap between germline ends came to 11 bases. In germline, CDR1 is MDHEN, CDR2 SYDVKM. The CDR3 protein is CASSLQVSATNEKLFF. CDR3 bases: TGTGCCAGCAGTTTGCAGGTGTCGGCAACTAATGAAAAACTGTTTTTT.

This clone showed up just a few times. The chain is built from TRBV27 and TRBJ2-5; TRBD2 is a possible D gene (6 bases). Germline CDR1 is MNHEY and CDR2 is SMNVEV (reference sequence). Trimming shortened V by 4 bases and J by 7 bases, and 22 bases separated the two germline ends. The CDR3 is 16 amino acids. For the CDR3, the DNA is TGTGCCAGCAGTTCCCCCTTAGCGGATCGCCTCGGGACCCAGTACTTC. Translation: CASSSPLADRLGTQYF.

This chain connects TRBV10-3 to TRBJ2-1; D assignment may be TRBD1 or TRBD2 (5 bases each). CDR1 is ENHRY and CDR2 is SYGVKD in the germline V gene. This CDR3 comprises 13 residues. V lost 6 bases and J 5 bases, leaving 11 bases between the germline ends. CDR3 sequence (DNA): TGTGCCATCAGCGAGGGGTCGAACAATGAGCAGTTCTTC. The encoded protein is CAISEGSNNEQFF.

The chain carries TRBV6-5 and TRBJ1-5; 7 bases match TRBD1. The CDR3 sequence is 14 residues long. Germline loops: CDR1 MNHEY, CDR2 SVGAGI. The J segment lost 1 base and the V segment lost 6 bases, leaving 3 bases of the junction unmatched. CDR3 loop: CASRGGASNQPQHF. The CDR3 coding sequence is TGTGCCAGCAGAGGGGGCGCGAGCAATCAGCCCCAGCATTTT.